The T cell receptor beta chain described here comes from a study of cytomegalovirus exposure and HLA in healthy donors. For the study at large: The roughly 700 first-cohort repertoires shared a platform with the roughly 120 validation repertoires, as reported in a later analysis. Study-wide results and limits: There were some public TCRs occurring in many donors, but most TCR sequences were rare. The classifier reportedly diagnosed cytomegalovirus status with high specificity and sensitivity.

Only in-frame clones appear in the TCRdb table, and some are missing; sequencing was by immunoSEQ multiplex PCR. The repertoire consists of approximately 120,000 clones, with over 90% occurring once and the leading ten covering 1% to 1.5%. To note about this clone: The antigen is undetermined.

V gave up 0 bases and J gave up 6 bases, with 4 bases separating them. Germline CDR1 reads MNHNS; CDR2 reads SASEGT. This CDR3 spans 12 amino acids. This rearrangement joins TRBV6-1 to TRBJ2-3, with D uncertain. Sequences were obtained from PBMCs. The clonotype was recovered from a woman between 18 and 30 years old in good health and CMV-seronegative. In nucleotides, the CDR3 is TGTGCCAGCAGTGAAGCGAGTGATACGCAGTATTTT. This gives the protein CASSEASDTQYF.